This TCR beta chain was profiled in a study of blood T cells in healthy people across ages. A second PCR, run for 7 to 11 cycles, used a sample-barcoded 5' primer plus a J-beta primer mix. Each cDNA molecule carried a tag from a template-switch adaptor that contained 12 random nucleotides. TCRdb reprocessed the 5' RACE reads via MiXCR and lists one record per CDR3 protein. The table has roughly 680,000 distinct CDR3 sequences, roughly 21% seen once; the top ten hold 3% to 4.5%. Germline V gives CDR1 SNHLY, CDR2 FYNNEI. The CDR3 is 13 residues long. Trimming stripped 8 bases from V and 0 bases from J, with 11 bases between. This clonotype was seen a handful of times.

This chain uses TRBV2 with TRBJ2-7, with D unresolved. The sequence came from a man between 65 and 79 years old in good health. The sequencing sample was made of blood. The CDR3 is CASESAHSYEQYF. The CDR3, as DNA: TGTGCCAGCGAGAGTGCGCACTCCTACGAGCAGTACTTC.